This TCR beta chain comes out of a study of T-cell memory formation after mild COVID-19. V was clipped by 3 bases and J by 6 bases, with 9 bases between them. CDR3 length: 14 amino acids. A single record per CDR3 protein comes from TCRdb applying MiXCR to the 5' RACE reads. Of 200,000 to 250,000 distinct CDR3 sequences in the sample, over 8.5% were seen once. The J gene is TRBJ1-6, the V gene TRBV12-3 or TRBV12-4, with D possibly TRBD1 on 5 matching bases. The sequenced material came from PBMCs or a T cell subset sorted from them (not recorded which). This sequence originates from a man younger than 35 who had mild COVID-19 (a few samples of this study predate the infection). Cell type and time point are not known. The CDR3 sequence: CASSFGGSNSPLHF. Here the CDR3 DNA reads TGTGCCAGCAGTTTCGGGGGGTCTAATTCACCCCTCCACTTT.